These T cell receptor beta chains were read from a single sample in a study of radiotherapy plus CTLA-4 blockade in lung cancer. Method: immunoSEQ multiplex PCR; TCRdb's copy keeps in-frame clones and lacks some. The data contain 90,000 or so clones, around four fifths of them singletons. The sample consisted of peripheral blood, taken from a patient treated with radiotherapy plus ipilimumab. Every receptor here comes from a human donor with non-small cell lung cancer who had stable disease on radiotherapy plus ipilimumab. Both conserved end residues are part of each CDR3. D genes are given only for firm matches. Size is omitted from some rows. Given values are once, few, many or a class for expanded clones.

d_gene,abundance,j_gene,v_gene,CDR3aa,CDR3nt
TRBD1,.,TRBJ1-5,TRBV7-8,CASSFDRDQPQHF,TGTGCCAGCAGCTTCGACAGGGATCAGCCCCAGCATTTT
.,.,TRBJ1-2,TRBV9,CASSVEDKWPYGYTF,TGTGCCAGCAGCGTAGAGGACAAATGGCCATATGGCTACACCTTC
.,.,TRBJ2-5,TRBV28,CASSSPLFLTETQYF,TGTGCCAGCAGCTCGCCCCTGTTCTTGACAGAGACCCAGTACTTC
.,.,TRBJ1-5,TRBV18,CASSPSEGNQPQHF,TGTGCCAGCTCACCGTCAGAGGGCAATCAGCCCCAGCATTTT
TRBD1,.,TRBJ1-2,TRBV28,CASSSPDRGRYGYTF,TGTGCCAGCAGTTCCCCAGACAGGGGGCGCTATGGCTACACCTTC
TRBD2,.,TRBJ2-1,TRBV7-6,CASSPAGTSVANEQFF,TGTGCCAGCAGCCCAGCGGGGACTAGCGTCGCCAATGAGCAGTTCTTC
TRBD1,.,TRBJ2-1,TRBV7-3,CASSLMITGERTEQFF,TGTGCCAGCAGCTTAATGATTACAGGGGAACGCACTGAGCAGTTCTTC
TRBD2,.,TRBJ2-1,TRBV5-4,CASRLEPGLGTYEQFF,TGTGCCAGCAGATTAGAACCGGGACTAGGAACCTATGAGCAGTTCTTC
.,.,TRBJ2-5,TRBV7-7,CASSLGGRTETQYF,TGTGCCAGCAGCTTAGGGGGGCGCACGGAGACCCAGTACTTC
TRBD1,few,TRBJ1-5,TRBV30,CAWKTGFDQPQHF,TGTGCCTGGAAGACAGGGTTCGATCAGCCCCAGCATTTT
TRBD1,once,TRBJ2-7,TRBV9,CASSVGGQGVEQYF,TGTGCCAGCAGCGTAGGAGGACAGGGAGTAGAGCAGTACTTC
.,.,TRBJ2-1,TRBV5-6,CASSSYNEQFF,TGTGCCAGCAGCTCCTACAATGAGCAGTTCTTC
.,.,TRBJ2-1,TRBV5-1,CASSLNAGYNEQFF,TGCGCCAGCAGCTTGAATGCGGGTTACAATGAGCAGTTCTTC
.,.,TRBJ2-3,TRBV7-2,CASSSQGGATDTQYF,TGTGCCAGCAGCTCACAGGGGGGGGCCACAGATACGCAGTATTTT
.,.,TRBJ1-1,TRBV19,CASRRSEGTGNTEAFF,TGTGCCAGTAGAAGATCGGAAGGGACTGGGAACACTGAAGCTTTCTTT
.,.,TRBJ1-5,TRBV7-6,CASSRTGPRGSNQPQHF,TGTGCCAGCAGCCGGACCGGGCCCCGCGGGAGCAATCAGCCCCAGCATTTT
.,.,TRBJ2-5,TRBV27,CADIGTVYNGTQYF,TGTGCCGACATCGGGACGGTGTATAATGGGACCCAGTACTTC
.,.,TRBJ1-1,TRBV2,CASSKRQIENTEAFF,TGTGCCAGCAGTAAGAGACAGATAGAGAACACTGAAGCTTTCTTT
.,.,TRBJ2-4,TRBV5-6,CASSLAGGPLAKNIQYF,TGTGCCAGCAGCTTGGCCGGGGGACCTTTAGCCAAAAACATTCAGTACTTC
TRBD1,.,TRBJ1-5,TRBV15,CATSRERGRVQPQHF,TGTGCCACCAGCAGAGAGAGGGGGCGCGTTCAGCCCCAGCATTTT
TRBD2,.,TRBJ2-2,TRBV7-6,CASSAMASGSPGELFF,TGTGCCAGCAGCGCGATGGCAAGCGGGAGTCCCGGGGAGCTGTTTTTT
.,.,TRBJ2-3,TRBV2,CASSEELGAGDTQYF,TGTGCCAGCAGTGAGGAATTGGGGGCGGGAGATACGCAGTATTTT
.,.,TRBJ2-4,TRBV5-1,CASSSGPLGGVQYF,TGCGCCAGCAGCTCCGGGCCTCTCGGGGGAGTTCAGTACTTC
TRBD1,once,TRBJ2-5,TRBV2,CASSRGRRETQYF,TGTGCCAGCAGTAGGGGGCGCAGGGAGACCCAGTACTTC
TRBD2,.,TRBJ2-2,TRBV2,CASSAFGSSSGIKTGELFF,TGTGCCAGCAGTGCTTTTGGGTCTTCTAGCGGGATTAAGACCGGGGAGCTGTTTTTT
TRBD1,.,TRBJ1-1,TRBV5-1,CASSPSLGQAEAFF,TGCGCCAGCAGTCCGTCATTAGGACAGGCGGAAGCTTTCTTT
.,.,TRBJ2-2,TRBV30,CAWTANTGELFF,TGTGCCTGGACTGCCAACACCGGGGAGCTGTTTTTT
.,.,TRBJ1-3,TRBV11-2,CASSSLISGNTIYF,TGTGCCAGCAGCTCTCTTATCTCTGGAAACACCATATATTTT
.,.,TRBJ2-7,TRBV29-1,CSAEDGSYEQYF,TGCAGCGCCGAGGACGGCTCCTACGAGCAGTACTTC
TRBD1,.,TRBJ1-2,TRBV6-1,CASSEGSGQGPYGYTF,TGTGCCAGCAGTGAAGGTTCTGGACAGGGGCCATACGGCTACACCTTC
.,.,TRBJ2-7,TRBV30,CAWISGTYSEQYF,TGTGCCTGGATCTCCGGGACTTACAGCGAGCAGTACTTC
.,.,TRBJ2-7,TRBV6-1,CASREQGRYEQYF,TGTGCCAGCAGGGAACAGGGAAGGTACGAGCAGTACTTC
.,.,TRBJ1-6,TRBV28,CASSFAGHLSSYNSPLHF,TGTGCCAGCAGTTTCGCTGGGCACTTAAGCTCCTATAATTCACCCCTCCACTTT
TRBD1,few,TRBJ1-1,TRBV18,CASSPIDRARNTEAFF,TGTGCCAGCTCACCCATCGACAGGGCAAGGAACACTGAAGCTTTCTTT
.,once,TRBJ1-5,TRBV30,CAWSLGSTGGSQPQHF,TGTGCCTGGAGTCTGGGTTCAACCGGGGGGAGTCAGCCCCAGCATTTT
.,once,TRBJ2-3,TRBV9,CASSVGDSWDTQYF,TGTGCCAGCAGCGTAGGTGATAGTTGGGATACGCAGTATTTT
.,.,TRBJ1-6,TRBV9,CASSDYSGSSYNSPLHF,TGTGCCAGCAGCGATTATTCGGGGAGCTCCTATAATTCACCCCTCCACTTT